The present T cell receptor beta chain was sequenced within a study of blood T cells in healthy people across ages. The second PCR ran roughly 7 to 12 cycles with a sample-barcoded 5' primer and J-beta primers. MiXCR was run by TCRdb on the 5' RACE reads, yielding one entry per CDR3 protein. Of some 1.5 million distinct CDR3 sequences listed, roughly 30% are singletons. V was pared by 5 bases and J by 0 bases, with 11 bases between. The length of the CDR3 is 15 residues. The sequence was collected from a woman aged 25 to 45 in good health. Source material: blood. The chain is built from TRBV12-3 or TRBV12-4 and TRBJ1-5; D ambiguous. In DNA form, the CDR3 reads TGTGCCAGCAGTCGAACAGTGGTTAGCAATCAGCCCCAGCATTTT. This encodes CASSRTVVSNQPQHF.